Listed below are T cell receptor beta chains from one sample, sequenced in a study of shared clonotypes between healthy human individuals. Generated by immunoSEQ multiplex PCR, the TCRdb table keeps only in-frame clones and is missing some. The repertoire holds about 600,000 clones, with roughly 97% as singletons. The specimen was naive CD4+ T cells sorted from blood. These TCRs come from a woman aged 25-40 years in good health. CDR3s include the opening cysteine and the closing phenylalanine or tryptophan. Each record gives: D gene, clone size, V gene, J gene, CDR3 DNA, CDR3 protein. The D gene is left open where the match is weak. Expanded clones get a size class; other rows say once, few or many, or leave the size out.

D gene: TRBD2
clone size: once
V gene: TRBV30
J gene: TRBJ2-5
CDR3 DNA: TGTGCCTTCTTAGCGGGAGGGGGCAAGACCCAGTACTTC
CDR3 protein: CAFLAGGGKTQYF

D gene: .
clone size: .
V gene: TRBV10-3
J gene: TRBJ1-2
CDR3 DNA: TGTGCCATCAGTGAGTCAGGGGCCGGTGGCTACACCTTC
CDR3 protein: CAISESGAGGYTF

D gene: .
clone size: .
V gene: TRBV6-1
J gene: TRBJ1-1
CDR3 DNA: TGTGCCAGCAGTGAATACGGGTACACTGAAGCTTTCTTT
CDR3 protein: CASSEYGYTEAFF

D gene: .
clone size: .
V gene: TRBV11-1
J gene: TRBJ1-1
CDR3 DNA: TGTGCCAGCAGCTCAGGGGCGGGAAGGAACACTGAAGCTTTCTTT
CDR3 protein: CASSSGAGRNTEAFF

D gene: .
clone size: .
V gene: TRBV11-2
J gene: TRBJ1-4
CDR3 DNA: TGTGCCAGCAGCCCGAGTCCGCTGGAAAAACTGTTTTTT
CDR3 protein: CASSPSPLEKLFF

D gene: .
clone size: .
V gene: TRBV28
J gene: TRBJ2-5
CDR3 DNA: TGTGCCAGCAGTCCTCGACTTCCCTGGCCGAGGCAAGAGACCCAGTACTTC
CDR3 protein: CASSPRLPWPRQETQYF

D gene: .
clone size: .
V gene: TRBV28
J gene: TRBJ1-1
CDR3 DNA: TGTGCCAGCAGTTCGACAGGAGGGAACACTGAAGCTTTCTTT
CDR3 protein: CASSSTGGNTEAFF

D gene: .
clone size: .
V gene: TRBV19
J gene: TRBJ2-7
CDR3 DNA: TGTGCCAGTAGTATGGGTTCAGGGGCGCTTATTTACGAGCAGTACTTC
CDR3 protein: CASSMGSGALIYEQYF

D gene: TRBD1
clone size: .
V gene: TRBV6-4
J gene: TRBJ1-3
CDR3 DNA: TGTGCCAGCAGCTCAAGGACAGGGCCGGGAAACACCATATATTTT
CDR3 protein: CASSSRTGPGNTIYF

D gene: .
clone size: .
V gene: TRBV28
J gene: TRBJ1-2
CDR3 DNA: TGTGCCAGCAGTTTTGGGGGTGGTTATGGCTACACCTTC
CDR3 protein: CASSFGGGYGYTF

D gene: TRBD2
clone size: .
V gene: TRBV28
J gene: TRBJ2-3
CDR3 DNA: TGTGCCAGCAGTTTACCGGGAGGGTCAGATACGCAGTATTTT
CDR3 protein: CASSLPGGSDTQYF

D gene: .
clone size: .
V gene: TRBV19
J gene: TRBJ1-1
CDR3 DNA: TGTGCCAGTAGTATAGAGGGCTGGACTGAAGCTTTCTTT
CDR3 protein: CASSIEGWTEAFF

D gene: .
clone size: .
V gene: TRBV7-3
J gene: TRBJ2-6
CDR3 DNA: TGTGCCAGCAGCTTAGACCGGTCTGGGGCCAACGTCCTGACTTTC
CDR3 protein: CASSLDRSGANVLTF

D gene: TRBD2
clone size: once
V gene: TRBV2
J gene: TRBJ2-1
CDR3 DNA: TGTGCCAGCACCCGAGCCCTAGCGGGAGGGAGCTCCTACAATGAGCAGTTCTTC
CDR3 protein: CASTRALAGGSSYNEQFF

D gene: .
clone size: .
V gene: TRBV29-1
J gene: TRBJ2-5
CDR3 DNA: TGCAGCTTACTTCTCAGGGGTGAGACCCAGTACTTC
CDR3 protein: CSLLLRGETQYF

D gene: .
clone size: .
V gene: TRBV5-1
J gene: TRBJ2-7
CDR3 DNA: TGCGCCAGCAGCTTGGCCGACCCGGCCATGTACGAGCAGTACTTC
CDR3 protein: CASSLADPAMYEQYF

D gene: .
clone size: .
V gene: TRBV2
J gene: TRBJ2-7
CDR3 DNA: TGTGCCAGCCTGACAGCTTCCTACGAGCAGTACTTC
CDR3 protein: CASLTASYEQYF

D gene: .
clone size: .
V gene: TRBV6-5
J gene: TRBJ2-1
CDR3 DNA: TGTGCCAGCAGTATTGCGGGACCATACAATGAGCAGTTCTTC
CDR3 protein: CASSIAGPYNEQFF

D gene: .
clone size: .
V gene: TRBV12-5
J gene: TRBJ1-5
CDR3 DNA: TGTGCTAGTGGGGCTATCGGACAGAAGCGCAATCAGCCCCAGCATTTT
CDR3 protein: CASGAIGQKRNQPQHF

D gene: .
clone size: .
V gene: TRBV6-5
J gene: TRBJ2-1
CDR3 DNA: TGTGCCAGGAGGGGGTGGTACGCGGGAGCTCGTGAGCAGTTCTTC
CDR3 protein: CARRGWYAGAREQFF

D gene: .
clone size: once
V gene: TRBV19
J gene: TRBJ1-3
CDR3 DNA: TGTGCCACCACAAGCGCGGTCTCGGGAAACACCATATATTTT
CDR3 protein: CATTSAVSGNTIYF

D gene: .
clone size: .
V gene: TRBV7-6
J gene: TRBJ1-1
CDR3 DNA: TGTGCCAGCAGCTTAGCGGGCGGGACCCTGAGCACTGAAGCTTTCTTT
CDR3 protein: CASSLAGGTLSTEAFF

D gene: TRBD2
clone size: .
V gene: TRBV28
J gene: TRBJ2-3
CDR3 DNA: TGTGCCAGCGGGACTAGCGGGAGGTCTCGCACAGATACGCAGTATTTT
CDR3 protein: CASGTSGRSRTDTQYF

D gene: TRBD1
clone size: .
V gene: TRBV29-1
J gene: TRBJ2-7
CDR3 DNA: TGCAGCGTCGGCCGGGACAGGGGCTACGAGCAGTACTTC
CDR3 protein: CSVGRDRGYEQYF

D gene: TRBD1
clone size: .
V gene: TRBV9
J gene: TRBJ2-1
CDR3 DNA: TGTGCCAGCAGCGTCCGACAGGGGTACAATGAGCAGTTCTTC
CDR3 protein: CASSVRQGYNEQFF

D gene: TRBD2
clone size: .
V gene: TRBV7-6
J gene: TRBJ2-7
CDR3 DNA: TGTGCCAGCAGCACACTAGCGGGAGACTACGAGCAGTACTTC
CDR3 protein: CASSTLAGDYEQYF

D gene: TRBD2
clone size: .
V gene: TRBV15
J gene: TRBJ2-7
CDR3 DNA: TGTGCCACCAGCAGAGAAGCGGGAGGTGGATACGAGCAGTACTTC
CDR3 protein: CATSREAGGGYEQYF

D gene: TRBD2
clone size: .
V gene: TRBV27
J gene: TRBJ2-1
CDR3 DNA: TGTGCCAGCAGTAACACTCGGACACTAGCGGGACTTTACAATGAGCAGTTCTTC
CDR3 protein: CASSNTRTLAGLYNEQFF

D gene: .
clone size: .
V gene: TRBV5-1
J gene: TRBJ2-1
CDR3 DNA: TGCGCCAGCAGCGACGGGACCGCTTCCTACAATGAGCAGTTCTTC
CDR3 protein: CASSDGTASYNEQFF

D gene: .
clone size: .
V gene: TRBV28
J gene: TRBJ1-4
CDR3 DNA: TGTGCCAGCATCGGGCCTAATGAAAAACTGTTTTTT
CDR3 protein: CASIGPNEKLFF

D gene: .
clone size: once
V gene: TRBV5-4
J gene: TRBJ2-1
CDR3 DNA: TGTGCCAGCAGCTTGGGGCTCTTAGCGGTAAGCTCCTACAATGAGCAGTTCTTC
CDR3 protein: CASSLGLLAVSSYNEQFF

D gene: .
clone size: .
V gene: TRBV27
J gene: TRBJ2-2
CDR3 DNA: TGTGCCAGCAGGGGGTCGTGGAACACCGGGGAGCTGTTTTTT
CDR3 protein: CASRGSWNTGELFF

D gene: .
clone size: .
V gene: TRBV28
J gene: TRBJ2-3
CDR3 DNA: TGTGCCAGCAGTATCCGACCGGGACTCAGCACAGATACGCAGTATTTT
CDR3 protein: CASSIRPGLSTDTQYF

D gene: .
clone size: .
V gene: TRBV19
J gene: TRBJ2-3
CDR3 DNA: TGTGCCAGTAGTATTACCAGCCCCCTACACTATGATACGCAGTATTTT
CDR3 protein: CASSITSPLHYDTQYF

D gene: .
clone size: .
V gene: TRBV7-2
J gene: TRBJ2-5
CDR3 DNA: TGTGCCAGCAGCTCCGTCCAAGAGACCCAGTACTTC
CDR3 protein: CASSSVQETQYF

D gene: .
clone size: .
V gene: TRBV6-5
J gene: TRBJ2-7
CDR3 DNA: TGTGCCAGCAGTCTTCGTATTGGGGAGGTCTACGAGCAGTACTTC
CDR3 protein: CASSLRIGEVYEQYF

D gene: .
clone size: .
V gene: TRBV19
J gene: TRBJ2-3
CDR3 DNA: TGTGCCAGTAGTCCTCTGCCCAGCACAGATACGCAGTATTTT
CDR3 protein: CASSPLPSTDTQYF

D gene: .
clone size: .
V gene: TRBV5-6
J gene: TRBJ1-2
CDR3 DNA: TGTGCCAGCAGCTTTACGTTTCGGGGAGGGGCCTATGGCTACACCTTC
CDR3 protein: CASSFTFRGGAYGYTF

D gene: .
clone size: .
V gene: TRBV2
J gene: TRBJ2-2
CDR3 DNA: TGTGCCAGCAGTGAATTTCGGAACACCGGGGAGCTGTTTTTT
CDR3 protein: CASSEFRNTGELFF

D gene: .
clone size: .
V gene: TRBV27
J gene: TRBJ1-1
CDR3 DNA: TGTGCCAGCAGCCGGGGCGGGGGCCGGATGAACACTGAAGCTTTCTTT
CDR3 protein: CASSRGGGRMNTEAFF

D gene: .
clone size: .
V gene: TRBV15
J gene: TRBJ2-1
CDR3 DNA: TGTGCCACCAGCAGGGACGACAGGGGACTAGCAGTATACAATGAGCAGTTCTTC
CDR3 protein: CATSRDDRGLAVYNEQFF

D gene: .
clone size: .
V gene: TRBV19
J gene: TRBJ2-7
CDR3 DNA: TGTGCCAGTAGTTATACGGGAAGCTCCTACGAGCAGTACTTC
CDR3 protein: CASSYTGSSYEQYF